This paragraph reports one TCR beta chain. What it recognizes is unknown. This sample stems from a study of CD4 T cells in relation to SARS-CoV-2 and coronaviruses. The study, taken as a whole, reports: Crossreactive clones expanded significantly less to SARS-CoV-2 than monoreactive clones. In 55% to 75% of donors, memory CD4+ clonotypes crossrecognized SARS-CoV-2 and at least one common cold coronavirus spike.

CD4+ T cells from unexposed donors were obtained before the COVID-19 pandemic (2011-2018). The cells were cultured for approximately 10 days before CD4+ T cells were isolated. The method was immunoSEQ multiplex PCR; TCRdb's version includes in-frame clones alone and lacks a portion of them. This sample has about 12,000 clones, with roughly 65% found just once. V was pared by 3 bases and J by 2 bases, with 18 bases between. The germline CDR1 and CDR2 sequences are SGHRS and YFSETQ. This CDR3 is built from 17 residues. V gene TRBV5-1 combines with J gene TRBJ1-3; D unresolved. The origin of this receptor is a human donor in good health. Material: CD4+ T cells from PBMCs, cultured in vitro. CDR3 sequence reads: CASSSYPVQAPGNTIYF. The CDR3 DNA follows: TGCGCCAGCAGCTCCTACCCCGTCCAGGCCCCTGGAAACACCATATATTTT. The entire variable domain, with the rest obtained from reference TRBV5-1 and TRBJ1-3, is as follows: KAGVTQTPRYLIKTRGQQVTLSCSPISGHRSVSWYQQTPGQGLQFLFEYFSETQRNKGNFPGRFSGRQFSNSRSEMNVSTLELGDSALYLCASSSYPVQAPGNTIYFGEGSWLTVV.